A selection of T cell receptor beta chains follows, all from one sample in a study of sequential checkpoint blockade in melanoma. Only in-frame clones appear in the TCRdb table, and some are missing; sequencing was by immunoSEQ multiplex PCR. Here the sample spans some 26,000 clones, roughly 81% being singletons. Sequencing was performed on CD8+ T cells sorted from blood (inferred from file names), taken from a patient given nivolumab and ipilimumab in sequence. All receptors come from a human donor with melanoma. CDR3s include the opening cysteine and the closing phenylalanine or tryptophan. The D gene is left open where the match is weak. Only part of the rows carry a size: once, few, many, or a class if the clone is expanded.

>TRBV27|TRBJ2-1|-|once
CASSLRGPSSYNEQFF
TGTGCCAGCAGTTTGCGCGGGCCGAGCTCCTACAATGAGCAGTTCTTC
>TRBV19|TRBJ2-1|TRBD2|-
CASAWREGQYEQFF
TGTGCCAGTGCTTGGCGGGAGGGCCAGTATGAGCAGTTCTTC
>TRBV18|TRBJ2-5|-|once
CASSPLYSGGQETQYF
TGTGCCAGCTCACCACTGTATTCTGGCGGACAAGAGACCCAGTACTTC
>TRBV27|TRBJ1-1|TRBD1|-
CASSDWTGGTEAFF
TGTGCCAGCAGTGACTGGACAGGGGGTACTGAAGCTTTCTTT
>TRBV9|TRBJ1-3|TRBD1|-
CASSVAGTGAGNTIYF
TGTGCCAGCAGCGTGGCCGGGACAGGGGCGGGAAACACCATATATTTT
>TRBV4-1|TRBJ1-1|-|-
CASSQGAGVMNTEAFF
TGCGCCAGCAGCCAAGGGGCAGGGGTCATGAACACTGAAGCTTTCTTT
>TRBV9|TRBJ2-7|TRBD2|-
CASSLGSGLAGDEQYF
TGTGCCAGCAGCTTAGGTTCTGGACTAGCGGGGGATGAGCAGTACTTC
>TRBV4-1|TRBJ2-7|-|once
CASSSDRFYEQYF
TGCGCCAGCAGTTCCGACAGGTTCTACGAGCAGTACTTC
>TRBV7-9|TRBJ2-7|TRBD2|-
CASSFASGSPVAYEQYF
TGTGCCAGCAGCTTTGCTAGCGGGAGTCCAGTTGCTTACGAGCAGTACTTC
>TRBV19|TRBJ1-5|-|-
CASSIRQVNQPQHF
TGTGCCAGTAGTATAAGACAGGTTAATCAGCCCCAGCATTTT
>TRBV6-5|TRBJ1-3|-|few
CASSFSIDSGNTIYF
TGTGCCAGCAGTTTTAGCATAGACTCTGGAAACACCATATATTTT
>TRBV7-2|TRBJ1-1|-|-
CASSLDSRMNTEAFF
TGTGCCAGCAGCTTGGACAGTCGGATGAACACTGAAGCTTTCTTT
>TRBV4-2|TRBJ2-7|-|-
CASSHDKFYEQYF
TGTGCCAGCAGCCACGACAAGTTCTACGAGCAGTACTTC
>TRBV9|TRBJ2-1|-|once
CASSLRVTAHSQLDSIDEQFF
TGTGCCAGCAGCTTAAGGGTGACAGCGCACTCCCAACTGGATTCAATTGATGAGCAGTTCTTC
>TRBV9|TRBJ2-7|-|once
CASSAGDSPYEQYF
TGTGCCAGCAGCGCGGGGGACAGCCCCTACGAGCAGTACTTC
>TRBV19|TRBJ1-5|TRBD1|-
CASSMTGYQPQHF
TGTGCCAGTAGTATGACAGGGTATCAGCCCCAGCATTTT
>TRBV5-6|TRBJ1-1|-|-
CAKRPAGRMNTEAFF
TGTGCCAAAAGACCCGCGGGCAGAATGAACACTGAAGCTTTCTTT
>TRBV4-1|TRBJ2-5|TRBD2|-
CASSQGSGLAGQTQYF
TGCGCCAGCAGCCAGGGTTCCGGACTAGCGGGCCAGACCCAGTACTTC
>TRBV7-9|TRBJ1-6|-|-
CASSSINSPLHF
TGTGCCAGCAGCTCCATCAATTCACCCCTCCACTTT
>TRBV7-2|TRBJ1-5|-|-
CASSLLRGEPQHF
TGTGCCAGCAGCTTACTCCGGGGAGAGCCCCAGCATTTT
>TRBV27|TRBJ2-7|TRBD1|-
CASSLISTGGVLEEQYF
TGTGCCAGCAGTTTAATTTCGACAGGGGGAGTTTTGGAGGAGCAGTACTTC
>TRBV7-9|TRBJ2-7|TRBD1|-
CASSLGSGQGVREQYF
TGTGCCAGCAGCTTAGGTAGTGGTCAGGGGGTGAGGGAGCAGTACTTC
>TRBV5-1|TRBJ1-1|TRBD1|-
CASSLQGVNTEAFF
TGCGCCAGCAGCTTGCAGGGGGTGAACACTGAAGCTTTCTTT
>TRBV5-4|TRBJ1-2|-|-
CASSLIGGNYGYTF
TGTGCCAGCAGCTTAATTGGGGGGAACTATGGCTACACCTTC
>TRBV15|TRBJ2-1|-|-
CATSTFPPDRTGDEQFF
TGTGCCACCAGCACCTTTCCTCCTGACAGGACGGGCGATGAGCAGTTCTTC
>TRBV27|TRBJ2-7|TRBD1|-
CASSLGTGWVEQYF
TGTGCCAGCAGTCTCGGGACAGGGTGGGTCGAGCAGTACTTC
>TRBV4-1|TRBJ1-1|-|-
CASSQRDTNTEAFF
TGCGCCAGCAGCCAACGGGACACGAACACTGAAGCTTTCTTT
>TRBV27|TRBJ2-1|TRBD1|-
CASGLQGVEYSNEQFF
TGTGCCAGCGGCCTTCAGGGGGTCGAGTACAGCAATGAGCAGTTCTTC
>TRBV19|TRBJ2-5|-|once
CASSIGGWETQYF
TGTGCCAGTAGTATCGGGGGTTGGGAGACCCAGTACTTC
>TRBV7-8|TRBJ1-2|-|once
CASSFLQGGYGYTF
TGTGCCAGCAGCTTTTTACAGGGCGGCTATGGCTACACCTTC
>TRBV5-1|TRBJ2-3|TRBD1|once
CASTLSRPGQINTDTQYF
TGCGCCAGCACGTTAAGCCGCCCGGGACAGATCAACACAGATACGCAGTATTTT
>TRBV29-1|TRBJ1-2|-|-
CSALNPGLNYGYTF
TGCAGCGCGTTGAATCCGGGTTTAAACTATGGCTACACCTTC
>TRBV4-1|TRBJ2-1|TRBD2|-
CASSLGLGSWDEQFF
TGCGCCAGCAGCCTAGGACTAGGCTCGTGGGATGAGCAGTTCTTC
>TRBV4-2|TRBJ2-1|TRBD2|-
CASSHSSGGAYNEQFF
TGTGCCAGCAGCCACAGTAGCGGGGGAGCCTACAATGAGCAGTTCTTC
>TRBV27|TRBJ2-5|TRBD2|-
CASSLGGKETQYF
TGTGCCAGCAGTTTGGGGGGGAAGGAGACCCAGTACTTC
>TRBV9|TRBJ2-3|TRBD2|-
CASSVAVLAYSTDTQYF
TGTGCCAGCAGCGTAGCAGTACTAGCGTATAGCACAGATACGCAGTATTTT
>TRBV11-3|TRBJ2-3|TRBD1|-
CASSSPLQGMDTQYF
TGTGCCAGCAGCTCCCCCTTACAGGGGATGGATACGCAGTATTTT
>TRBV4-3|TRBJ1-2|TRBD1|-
CASSQAWGRQGASGYTF
TGCGCCAGCAGCCAAGCGTGGGGGCGACAGGGGGCGTCAGGCTACACCTTC
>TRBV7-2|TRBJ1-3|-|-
CASSLDTSSGNTIYF
TGTGCCAGCAGCTTAGACACCAGCTCTGGAAACACCATATATTTT
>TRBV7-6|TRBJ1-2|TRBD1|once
CASSLGTEGTGYTF
TGTGCCAGCAGCCTAGGGACAGAGGGGACTGGCTACACCTTC
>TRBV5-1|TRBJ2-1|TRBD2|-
CASSQSLAGGPVGYNEQFF
TGCGCCAGCAGCCAAAGTTTAGCGGGGGGGCCAGTGGGTTACAATGAGCAGTTCTTC
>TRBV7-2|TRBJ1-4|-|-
CASSLVTGYYEKLFF
TGTGCCAGCAGCTTAGTGACAGGTTACTATGAAAAACTGTTTTTT
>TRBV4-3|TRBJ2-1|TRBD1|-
CASSQDRGRYNEQFF
TGCGCCAGCAGCCAAGACAGGGGGAGATACAATGAGCAGTTCTTC
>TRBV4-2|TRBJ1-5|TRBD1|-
CASSQTQGLGQPQHF
TGTGCCAGCAGCCAAACACAGGGGCTTGGTCAGCCCCAGCATTTT
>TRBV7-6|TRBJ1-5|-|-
CASSLYGRGDQPQHF
TGTGCCAGCAGCTTATACGGGAGAGGGGATCAGCCCCAGCATTTT
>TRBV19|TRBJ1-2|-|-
CASSINTGYGYTF
TGTGCCAGTAGTATAAATACAGGCTATGGCTACACCTTC
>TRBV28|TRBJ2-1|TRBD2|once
CASIAPLAGVLGEQFF
TGTGCCAGCATCGCCCCACTAGCGGGAGTATTGGGTGAGCAGTTCTTC
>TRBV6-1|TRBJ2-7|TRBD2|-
CASIVLAGDYEQYF
TGTGCCAGCATTGTACTAGCGGGAGATTACGAGCAGTACTTC
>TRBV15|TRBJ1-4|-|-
CATSRGWSETNEKLFF
TGTGCCACCAGCAGAGGATGGAGCGAAACTAATGAAAAACTGTTTTTT
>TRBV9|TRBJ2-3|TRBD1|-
CASLRGTGPTHTQYF
TGTGCCAGTCTCAGGGGGACAGGCCCCACACATACGCAGTATTTT
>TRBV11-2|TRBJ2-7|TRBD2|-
CASRVAGDGYEQYF
TGTGCCAGCAGGGTAGCGGGAGACGGCTACGAGCAGTACTTC
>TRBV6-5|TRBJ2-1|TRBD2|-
CASSYGGGNEQFF
TGTGCCAGCAGTTACGGCGGGGGAAATGAGCAGTTCTTC
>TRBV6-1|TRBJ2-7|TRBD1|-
CASSEGQGTLYEQYF
TGTGCCAGCAGTGAGGGACAGGGAACTCTCTACGAGCAGTACTTC
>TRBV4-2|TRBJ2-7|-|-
CASSQENRPYEQYF
TGTGCCAGCAGCCAAGAAAACAGACCTTACGAGCAGTACTTC